This T cell receptor (beta chain) comes out of a study of OX40 agonist ivuxolimab in advanced cancers. Sequencing was performed with immunoSEQ multiplex PCR; in TCRdb, only in-frame clones are kept and a portion is missing. The sample carries 69,000 or so clones, approximately 87% recorded once. The TCR sequence derives from an adult with an advanced solid tumor such as melanoma, head and neck, liver or kidney cancer. Here the sequenced sample was CD4+ or CD8+ T cells sorted from blood, taken in a trial of the OX40 agonist ivuxolimab.

Written as DNA, the CDR3 is TGTGCCAGCTCACGGGGACTAGCGGCATACAATGAGCAGTTCTTC. Translated, it gives CASSRGLAAYNEQFF. This chain joins TRBV18 and TRBJ2-1; 11 positions agree with TRBD2. The CDR3 spans 15 residues. Germline-derived CDR1 and CDR2 are KGHSH and LQKENI. V shed 4 bases, J shed 4 bases, and the junction held 3 bases outside the gene matches.